Detailed here is one TCR beta chain. Its antigen is unknown. Each sample had at least 6 million PBMCs isolated. Germline V CDR1 and CDR2: SGDLS, YYNGEE. This CDR3 has 14 residues. V gave up 0 bases and J gave up 3 bases, with 6 bases separating them. With a J-beta primer mix and a sample-barcoded 5' primer, a second PCR ran about 7 to 11 cycles. Every sample returned 2.5 million or more CDR3-containing paired-end reads. From the 5' RACE reads, TCRdb called clonotypes with MiXCR, one entry per CDR3 protein. Of 1.5 million to 2 million distinct CDR3 sequences detected, 28% appear once; the ten largest clones hold approximately 7.7%. This specimen comes from a study of blood T cells in healthy people across ages. The study's findings and limits: Any conclusive comparison of naive versus antigen-experienced cells was prevented by using unsorted PBMCs.

The TCR sequence derives from a woman younger than 45 in good health. This sequence joins TRBV9 and TRBJ1-4; D unclear. The material sequenced was blood. CDR3 coding DNA: TGTGCCAGCAGCGTAGGTTTATCTAATGAAAAACTGTTTTTT. This codes for CASSVGLSNEKLFF.